What follows are 26 T cell receptor beta chains derived from one specimen sequenced in a study of CD8 T cells in ankylosing spondylitis. Study-wide results and caveats: Characteristic, it appeared, of ankylosing spondylitis blood was a TCR beta motif of about eight highly homologous variants.

For these TCRs, the target antigens are not known. TCRdb reanalysed the 5' RACE reads using MiXCR and keeps one entry per CDR3 protein. This table has hundreds of thousands of distinct CDR3 sequences, 25% to 30% appearing once. Sample: blood, either unsorted or a sorted T cell fraction (not recorded which). The receptor source for this set is a male donor with ankylosing spondylitis.

This clonotype was observed a handful of times. This chain connects TRBV5-4 to TRBJ1-5, with a possible D match to TRBD1 (6 bases). The CDR3 has 15 residues. The V end was cut by 5 bases, the J end by 3 bases, with 15 bases between. Germline values: CDR1 SGHNT, CDR2 YYREEE (reference sequence). As DNA, the CDR3 is TGTGCCAGCAGTAAGGACAGCGATTTCAATCAGCCCCAGCATTTT. Protein sequence: CASSKDSDFNQPQHF.

This clonotype was recorded a few times. The chain joins TRBV11-2 to TRBJ2-1; 11 bases line up with TRBD2. V shed 0 bases, J shed 13 bases, and the junction held 17 bases outside the gene matches. Germline V gene sequence: CDR1 SGHAT, CDR2 FQNNGV. The length of the CDR3 is 18 residues. CDR3 DNA sequence: TGTGCCAGCAGCTTAGACGTACTAGCGGGAGAAGTAACCGACCTTCAGTTCTTC. Its translation: CASSLDVLAGEVTDLQFF.

A few counts support this clonotype. The V gene is TRBV20-1, the J gene TRBJ2-1; D is unclear. CDR1 DFQATT and CDR2 SNEGSKA come from the germline V gene (reference sequence). V gave up 4 bases and J gave up 5 bases, with 12 bases separating them. The CDR3 runs to 13 residues. This CDR3 is CSANRAPNNEQFF. CDR3 nucleotide sequence: TGCAGTGCTAACCGGGCTCCGAACAATGAGCAGTTCTTC.

The rearrangement joins TRBV5-1 to TRBJ2-1; TRBD1 matches at 7 bases. Germline values: CDR1 SGHRS, CDR2 YFSETQ. The V gene end was trimmed by 0 bases and the J gene end by 6 bases; junction bases not matched to a gene: 9. The length of the CDR3 is 16 residues. CDR3 in amino acids: CASSLAGTGEPNEQFF. The CDR3 nucleotides read TGCGCCAGCAGCTTGGCCGGTACAGGGGAACCCAATGAGCAGTTCTTC. Looking up the rest from reference TRBV5-1 and TRBJ2-1 gives the full variable domain: KAGVTQTPRYLIKTRGQQVTLSCSPISGHRSVSWYQQTPGQGLQFLFEYFSETQRNKGNFPGRFSGRQFSNSRSEMNVSTLELGDSALYLCASSLAGTGEPNEQFFGPGTRLTVL.

The chain combines TRBV20-1 with TRBJ2-3; D perhaps matches TRBD1 (6 bases). The CDR3 contains 12 residues. Trimming cost V 6 bases and J 4 bases, with 11 bases left between them. The germline V gene has CDR1 DFQATT and CDR2 SNEGSKA (reference sequence). Written as DNA, the CDR3 is TGCAGTGCCCCTGAGGGGGCAGATACGCAGTATTTT. This encodes CSAPEGADTQYF.

The chain couples TRBV27 to TRBJ2-2, with TRBD1 identical over 9 bases. Looked up from germline, CDR1 is MNHEY and CDR2 is SMNVEV (reference sequence). The CDR3 totals 15 residues. V gave up 5 bases and J gave up 7 bases; unmatched junction bases: 8. CDR3 DNA sequence: TGTGCCAGCAGTCAACAGGGGGCAGTCGGCGGGGAGCTGTTTTTT. Its protein product is CASSQQGAVGGELFF.

In this sample, this clonotype turned up a few times. The chain recombines TRBV5-1 with TRBJ1-4; perhaps TRBD1 as D (5 bases). Germline V gene lookup returns CDR1 SGHRS and CDR2 YFSETQ. V was shortened by 4 bases and J by 0 bases, with 16 bases between the two germline ends. The CDR3 has 17 amino acids. The CDR3 loop is CASSPGGGDATNEKLFF. CDR3 DNA sequence: TGCGCCAGCAGCCCAGGCGGGGGAGACGCAACTAATGAAAAACTGTTTTTT.

The chain carries TRBV10-3 and TRBJ2-1; 8 bases line up with TRBD2. The V segment lost 0 bases and the J segment 4 bases; nucleotides outside the gene matches: 11. Germline CDR1 and CDR2: ENHRY and SYGVKD. The CDR3 is 18 amino acids. The CDR3 is CAISESPHESGGYNEQFF. CDR3 in DNA: TGTGCCATCAGTGAGTCCCCGCATGAGAGCGGGGGATACAATGAGCAGTTCTTC.

V and J are TRBV5-1 and TRBJ2-7; 9 positions match TRBD2. Germline lookup yields CDR1 SGHRS and CDR2 YFSETQ. The CDR3 sequence is 16 residues long. The trim removed 2 bases at V and 0 bases at J, leaving 6 bases unmatched. The CDR3 coding sequence is TGCGCCAGCAGCTTCGCTAGCGGGAAGAGCTCCTACGAGCAGTACTTC. This encodes CASSFASGKSSYEQYF.

The V and J genes are TRBV20-1 and TRBJ2-3; a possible D gene is TRBD2 (5 bases). The CDR3 spans 13 residues. V was clipped by 5 bases and J by 6 bases, with 15 bases between them. Germline assignment: CDR1 DFQATT and CDR2 SNEGSKA (reference sequence). CDR3 residues: CSAFAGGGDTQYF. The CDR3 DNA is TGCAGTGCTTTTGCTGGCGGAGGTGATACGCAGTATTTT.

This clonotype has a count of ten or more. The chain employs TRBV3-1 and TRBJ2-5, with 8 positions matching TRBD2. Germline V CDR1 and CDR2: LGHDT, YNNKEL (reference sequence). The trim removed 5 bases at V and 0 bases at J, leaving 5 bases unmatched. CDR3 length equals 15 residues. CDR3 protein: CASSKLAVYQETQYF. The CDR3 DNA reads as TGTGCCAGCAGCAAACTAGCGGTGTACCAAGAGACCCAGTACTTC.

This clonotype was seen ten or more times. The chain links TRBV12-3 or TRBV12-4 to TRBJ2-1; 11 bases are a match to TRBD1. With V trimmed by 5 bases and J by 5 bases, 5 bases remained unmatched. CDR3 length: 15 amino acids. In DNA, the CDR3 is TGTGCCAGCAGTCCCGGACAGGGGGCTGACAATGAGCAGTTCTTC. Amino acids: CASSPGQGADNEQFF.

This clonotype was counted a few times. The chain uses TRBV11-2 and TRBJ2-5; 9 bases are shared with TRBD1. Germline values: CDR1 SGHAT, CDR2 FQNNGV. V lost 3 bases and J lost 5; bases outside the gene matches: 10. This CDR3 contains 16 residues. For the CDR3, the DNA is TGTGCCAGCAGCTTGACAGGGGGAGTTGGAGGGGAGACCCAGTACTTC. This codes for CASSLTGGVGGETQYF. The full variable domain, with the rest looked up from reference TRBV11-2 and TRBJ2-5, is EAGVAQSPRYKIIEKRQSVAFWCNPISGHATLYWYQQILGQGPKLLIQFQNNGVVDDSQLPKDRFSAERLKGVDSTLKIQPAKLEDSAVYLCASSLTGGVGGETQYFGPGTRLLVL.

The J gene is TRBJ2-5, the V gene TRBV3-1; tentatively, D is TRBD1 (5 bases). Germline assignment: CDR1 LGHDT and CDR2 YNNKEL (reference sequence). This CDR3 region has 16 residues. V was shortened by 1 base and J by 2 bases, with 14 bases between the two germline ends. DNA for the CDR3: TGTGCCAGCAGCCAAGCAGGGCAGGGCAGTCAAGAGACCCAGTACTTC. This encodes CASSQAGQGSQETQYF.

This clonotype appeared a few times. This chain uses TRBV24-1 with TRBJ1-5; weak D call: TRBD1 (5 bases). This CDR3 is 14 amino acids long. Germline V CDR1 and CDR2: KGHDR, SFDVKD. Trimming cost V 4 bases and J 4 bases, with 10 bases left between them. CDR3 region: CATSDRTRNQPQHF. CDR3 DNA: TGTGCCACCAGTGACCGGACACGGAATCAGCCCCAGCATTTT.

V and J are TRBV4-1 and TRBJ1-5; the D gene is possibly TRBD1 (6 bases). The CDR3 is made up of 16 amino acids. The V end was cut by 1 base, the J end by 2 bases, with 12 bases between. Germline V gene lookup returns CDR1 MGHRA and CDR2 YSYEKL. The CDR3 sequence: CASSQGSGAGNQPQHF. CDR3 nucleotide sequence: TGCGCCAGCAGCCAAGGGTCAGGGGCCGGCAATCAGCCCCAGCATTTT.

CDR3 residues: CASSELAGETQYF. Here the CDR3 DNA reads TGTGCCAGCAGTGAGCTAGCGGGGGAGACCCAGTACTTC. The V gene is TRBV6-1, the J gene TRBJ2-5, with 9 bases identical to TRBD2. CDR1 is MNHNS and CDR2 is SASEGT in the germline V gene. V lost 3 bases and J lost 5; bases outside the gene matches: 1. The CDR3 runs 13 residues.

The V call is TRBV24-1, the J call TRBJ2-1, with TRBD2 as a possible D gene (6 bases). From germline, CDR1 is KGHDR and CDR2 SFDVKD. Trimming shortened V by 6 bases and J by 5 bases, and 16 bases separated the two germline ends. This CDR3 is built from 15 residues. The CDR3 DNA sequence: TGTGCCACCAGTCCAAATAGCGGAGGAAACAATGAGCAGTTCTTC. It codes for CATSPNSGGNNEQFF.

This chain connects TRBV2 to TRBJ2-1; TRBD2 aligns across 12 bases. CDR1 is SNHLY and CDR2 is FYNNEI in the germline V gene. Trimming cost V 6 bases and J 7 bases; bases outside gene matches: 7. The CDR3 sequence is 15 residues long. CDR3 DNA sequence: TGTGCCAGCAGGCCCCTAGCGGGAGGGAGGAATGAGCAGTTCTTC. Encoded protein: CASRPLAGGRNEQFF.

This clonotype has a handful of counts. The gene calls are TRBV12-3 or TRBV12-4 and TRBJ2-6; possible D gene TRBD2, 5 bases. Trimming stripped 4 bases from V and 1 base from J, with 11 bases between. This CDR3 has 16 residues. CDR3 coding DNA: TGTGCCAGCAGTTATGTAGGAGGTTCTGGGGCCAACGTCCTGACTTTC. Its translation is CASSYVGGSGANVLTF.

This clonotype showed up just a few times. The rearrangement uses TRBV20-1 and TRBJ1-4; D possibly corresponds to TRBD1 (6 bases). V lost 6 bases, J lost 0 bases, and 14 bases lay in between. The CDR3 sequence is 15 residues long. From germline, CDR1 is DFQATT and CDR2 SNEGSKA (reference sequence). The CDR3 DNA reads TGCAGTGCCAGGACCCAGGGGCCAACTAATGAAAAACTGTTTTTT. Translation gives CSARTQGPTNEKLFF.

This rearrangement joins TRBV14 to TRBJ2-5; possibly TRBD2 for D (5 bases). CDR1 SGHDN and CDR2 FVKESK come from the germline V gene. The V and J ends lost 4 bases and 5 bases respectively, with 17 bases between them. This CDR3 is built from 15 residues. The CDR3 DNA reads as TGTGCCAGCAGCCCCGGGATCTATTATGGGGAGACCCAGTACTTC. Its protein product is CASSPGIYYGETQYF. Based on the CDR3 plus reference TRBV14 and TRBJ2-5, the full variable domain is EAGVTQFPSHSVIEKGQTVTLRCDPISGHDNLYWYRRVMGKEIKFLLHFVKESKQDESGMPNNRFLAERTGGTYSTLKVQPAELEDSGVYFCASSPGIYYGETQYFGPGTRLLVL.

The chain is built from TRBV12-3 or TRBV12-4 and TRBJ2-1; TRBD2 aligns across 13 bases. The CDR3 is 15 residues long. Germline trimming cut 6 bases from V and 8 bases from J; bases unmatched to any gene: 7. The CDR3 DNA is TGTGCCAGCAGGCCCGGGACTAGCGGGACGTATGAGCAGTTCTTC. Translating gives CASRPGTSGTYEQFF.

This clonotype has just a few counts. This chain connects TRBV20-1 to TRBJ2-7; D is undetermined. The germline V and J ends were trimmed by 0 bases and 1 base, with 7 bases remaining between them. The CDR3 has 13 residues. Germline lookup yields CDR1 DFQATT and CDR2 SNEGSKA (reference sequence). The chain's CDR3 is CSAREVDSYEQYF. CDR3 nucleotides: TGCAGTGCTAGAGAGGTAGATTCCTACGAGCAGTACTTC.

This chain joins TRBV20-1 and TRBJ1-4; D unclear. Looked up from germline, CDR1 is DFQATT and CDR2 is SNEGSKA (reference sequence). This CDR3 region has 13 residues. V was cut by 0 bases and J by 8 bases, with 10 bases left in between. CDR3: CSAREGPEEKLFF. The CDR3 DNA reads TGCAGTGCTAGAGAGGGCCCGGAGGAAAAACTGTTTTTT.

This chain connects TRBV11-3 to TRBJ2-7; unclear D gene. V lost 1 base, J lost 3 bases, and 13 bases lay in between. The germline V gene has CDR1 SGHNT and CDR2 YENEEA. The CDR3 is 15 amino acids. The CDR3 loop reads CASSLGGEESYEQYF. CDR3 sequence (DNA): TGTGCCAGCAGCTTAGGAGGTGAGGAGAGCTACGAGCAGTACTTC.